This TCR beta chain came from a study of shared clonotypes between healthy human individuals. Libraries were prepared by immunoSEQ multiplex PCR; TCRdb keeps only in-frame clonotypes and omits some of them. The sample carries over a million clones, roughly 74% recorded once. In germline, CDR1 is ENHRY, CDR2 SYGVKD. The CDR3 runs 14 residues. V was clipped by 0 bases and J by 5 bases, with 11 bases between them. This clone came up once. The rearrangement joins TRBV10-3 to TRBJ2-7; D is unresolved. This clonotype originated in a man younger than 35 in good health. Some clones in this sample may be carry-over from other donors' samples. What was sequenced was memory CD4+ T cells from PBMCs. Subset of the sample: CD45RA-negative fraction. The CDR3 loop is CAISESTPEDEQYF. DNA of the CDR3: TGTGCCATCAGTGAGTCCACTCCTGAGGACGAGCAGTACTTC.